This TCR beta chain derives from a study of blood T cell repertoires in COVID-19. This table comes from immunoSEQ multiplex PCR, and its TCRdb copy is limited to in-frame clones, with some not included. Among about 140,000 clones listed, around 81% were seen once. CDR1 and CDR2 (germline): SEHNR, FQNEAQ (reference sequence). This CDR3 is built from 13 residues. Trimming took off 3 bases at V and 2 bases at J, with 8 bases between the two ends. This clone has more than one count but fewer than ten. The sequence was collected from a human donor in a cohort sampled during active COVID-19. Material for sequencing was peripheral blood. J is TRBJ2-7 and V is TRBV7-9; possibly TRBD1 for D (6 bases). In DNA form, the CDR3 reads TGTGCCAGCAGCTTCACAGGGCCCTACGAGCAGTACTTC. Amino acid sequence: CASSFTGPYEQYF.